The sample holds many counts of the clone carrying this T cell receptor beta chain. The antigen is not known. The entry originates in a study of beta chain features in type 1 diabetes. Whole-study findings and limits: In all four CD4+ subsets, TCRB CDR3 length was significantly, moderately reduced in type 1 diabetes.

As every portion of the isolated RNA was reverse transcribed, the sequencing read expressed TCRB transcripts. Generated by immunoSEQ multiplex PCR, the TCRdb table keeps only in-frame clones and is missing some. The sample lists 200,000 to 250,000 clones, roughly 10% occurring once. The CDR3 extends over 14 amino acids. Trimming pared 1 base from V and 5 bases from J, leaving 11 bases between. The germline CDR1 and CDR2 sequences are SEHNR and FQNEAQ (reference sequence). The specimen was central memory CD4+ T cells from blood. The J gene is TRBJ2-5, the V gene TRBV7-9; a possible D gene is TRBD1 (5 bases). The clonotype was recovered from a man aged 18-30 years in good health. For the CDR3, the DNA is TGTGCCAGCAGCTTAGAAGTCCCAGGGGAGACCCAGTACTTC. Translating it yields CASSLEVPGETQYF.